This T cell receptor (beta chain) was identified during a study of T cells expressing NK-cell markers. Across the study: Obtained from sorted CD3+CD56+NKG2C+, CD3+CD56+NKG2C- and CD3+CD56-NKG2C+ T cells were the TCR beta repertoires.

TCRdb processed the 5' RACE reads again and assigns one entry to each CDR3 protein, with no DNA. Here the sample table reports 300,000 to 500,000 distinct CDR3 sequences. The length of the CDR3 is 14 residues. CDR1 and CDR2 (germline): SEHNR, FQNEAQ (reference sequence). The chain joins TRBV7-9 to TRBJ1-1. This TCR was sampled from a woman in her forties or fifties in good health. Source material: blood T cells: a sorted CD56 or NKG2C T cell subset, CD4+ or CD8+ T cells, or bulk PBMC T cells (not recorded which). CDR3 region: CASSPNALRAEAFF.